The sequence of this T cell receptor beta chain was determined in a study of beta chain features in type 1 diabetes. Every isolated RNA sample was fully reverse transcribed, so sequencing captured expressed TCRB transcripts. Profiled with immunoSEQ multiplex PCR; TCRdb holds only in-frame clones, not every one. The sample has about 180,000 clones; about 13% are singletons. Germline V gene data show CDR1 as GTSNPN and CDR2 as SVGIG (reference sequence). This CDR3 has 12 amino acids. J gave up 6 bases and V 3 bases, and 5 bases lay outside the gene matches. This chain connects TRBV30 to TRBJ2-7; 7 bases map to TRBD2. The TCR comes from a young woman in good health. The specimen was central memory CD4+ T cells from blood. CDR3 residues: CAWRGTTREQYF. As DNA, the CDR3 is TGTGCCTGGAGGGGGACTACCCGCGAGCAGTACTTC.